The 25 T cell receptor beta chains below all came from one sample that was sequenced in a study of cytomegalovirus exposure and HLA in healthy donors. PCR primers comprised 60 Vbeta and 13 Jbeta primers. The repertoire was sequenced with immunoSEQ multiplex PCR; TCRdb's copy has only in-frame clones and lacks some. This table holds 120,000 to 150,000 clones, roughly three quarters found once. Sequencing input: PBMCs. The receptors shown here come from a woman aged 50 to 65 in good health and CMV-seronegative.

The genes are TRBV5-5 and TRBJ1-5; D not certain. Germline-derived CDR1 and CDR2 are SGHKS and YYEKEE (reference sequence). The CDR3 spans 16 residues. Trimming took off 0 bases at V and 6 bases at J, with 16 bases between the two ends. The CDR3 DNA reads TGTGCCAGCAGCTTGGAGTGGGGAGTCCACCGTCAGCCCCAGCATTTT. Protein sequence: CASSLEWGVHRQPQHF. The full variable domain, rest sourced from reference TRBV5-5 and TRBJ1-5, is DAGVTQSPTHLIKTRGQQVTLRCSPISGHKSVSWYQQVLGQGPQFIFQYYEKEERGRGNFPDRFSARQFPNYSSELNVNALLLGDSALYLCASSLEWGVHRQPQHFGDGTRLSIL.

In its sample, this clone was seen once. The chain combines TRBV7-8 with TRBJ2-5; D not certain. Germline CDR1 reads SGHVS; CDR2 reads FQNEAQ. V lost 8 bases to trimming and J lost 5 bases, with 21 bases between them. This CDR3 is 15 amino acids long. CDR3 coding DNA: TGTGCCAGCTCACTAACCCCCTGGCTGAGGGAGACCCAGTACTTC. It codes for CASSLTPWLRETQYF. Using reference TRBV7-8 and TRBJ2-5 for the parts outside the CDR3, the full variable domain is GAGVSQSPRYKVAKRGQDVALRCDPISGHVSLFWYQQALGQGPEFLTYFQNEAQLDKSGLPSDRFFAERPEGSVSTLKIQRTQQEDSAVYLCASSLTPWLRETQYFGPGTRLLVL.

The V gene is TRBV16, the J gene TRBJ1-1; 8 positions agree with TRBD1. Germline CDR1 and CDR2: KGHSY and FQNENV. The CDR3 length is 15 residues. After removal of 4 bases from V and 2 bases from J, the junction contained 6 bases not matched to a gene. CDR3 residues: CASSPLQGGNTEAFF. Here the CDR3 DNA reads TGTGCCAGCAGCCCTCTACAGGGGGGCAACACTGAAGCTTTCTTT.

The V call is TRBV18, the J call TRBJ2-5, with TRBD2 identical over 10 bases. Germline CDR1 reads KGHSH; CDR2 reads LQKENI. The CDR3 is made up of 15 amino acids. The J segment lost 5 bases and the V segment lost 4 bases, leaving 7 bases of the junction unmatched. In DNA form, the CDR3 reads TGTGCCAGCTCACTAAGGACTAGCGGAAGGGAGACCCAGTACTTC. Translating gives CASSLRTSGRETQYF. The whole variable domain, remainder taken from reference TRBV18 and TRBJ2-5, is NAGVMQNPRHLVRRRGQEARLRCSPMKGHSHVYWYRQLPEEGLKFMVYLQKENIIDESGMPKERFSAEFPKEGPSILRIQQVVRGDSAAYFCASSLRTSGRETQYFGPGTRLLVL.

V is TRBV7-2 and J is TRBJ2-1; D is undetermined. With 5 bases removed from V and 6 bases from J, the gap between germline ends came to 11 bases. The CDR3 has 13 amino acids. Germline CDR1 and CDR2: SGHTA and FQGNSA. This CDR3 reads CASSAGPGNEQFF. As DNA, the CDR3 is TGTGCCAGCAGCGCAGGCCCAGGCAATGAGCAGTTCTTC.

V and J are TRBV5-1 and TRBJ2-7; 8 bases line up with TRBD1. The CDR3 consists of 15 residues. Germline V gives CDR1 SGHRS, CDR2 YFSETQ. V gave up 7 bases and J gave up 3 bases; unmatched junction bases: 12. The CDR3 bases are TGCGCCAGCCAGCTAACCGGGACAGGACTCTACGAGCAGTACTTC. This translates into CASQLTGTGLYEQYF. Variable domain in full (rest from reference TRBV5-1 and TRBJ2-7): KAGVTQTPRYLIKTRGQQVTLSCSPISGHRSVSWYQQTPGQGLQFLFEYFSETQRNKGNFPGRFSGRQFSNSRSEMNVSTLELGDSALYLCASQLTGTGLYEQYFGPGTRLTVT.

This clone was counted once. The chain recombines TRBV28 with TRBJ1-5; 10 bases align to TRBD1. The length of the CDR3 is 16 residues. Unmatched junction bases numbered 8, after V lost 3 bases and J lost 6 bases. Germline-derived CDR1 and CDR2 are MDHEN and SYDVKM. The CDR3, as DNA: TGTGCCAGCAGTTTGCCCGACAGGGGGCTGGGTCAGCCCCAGCATTTT. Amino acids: CASSLPDRGLGQPQHF.

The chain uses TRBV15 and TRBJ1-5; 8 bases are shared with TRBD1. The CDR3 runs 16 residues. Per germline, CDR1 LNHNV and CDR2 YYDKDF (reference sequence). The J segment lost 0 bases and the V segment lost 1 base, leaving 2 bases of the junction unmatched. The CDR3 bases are TGTGCCACCAGCAGAGTCAGGGGGCCTAGCAATCAGCCCCAGCATTTT. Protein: CATSRVRGPSNQPQHF.

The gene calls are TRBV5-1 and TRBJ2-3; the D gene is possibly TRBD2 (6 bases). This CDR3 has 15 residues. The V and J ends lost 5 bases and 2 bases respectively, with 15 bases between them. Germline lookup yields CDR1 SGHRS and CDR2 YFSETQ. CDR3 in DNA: TGCGCCAGCAGTGGAGGGTCCCCCACCACAGATACGCAGTATTTT. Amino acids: CASSGGSPTTDTQYF.

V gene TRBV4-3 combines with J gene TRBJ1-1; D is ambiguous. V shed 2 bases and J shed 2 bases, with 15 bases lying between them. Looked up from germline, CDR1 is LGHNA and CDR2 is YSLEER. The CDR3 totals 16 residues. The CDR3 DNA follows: TGCGCCAGCAGCCAATCGGGGTCTAGGTTCAACACTGAAGCTTTCTTT. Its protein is CASSQSGSRFNTEAFF.

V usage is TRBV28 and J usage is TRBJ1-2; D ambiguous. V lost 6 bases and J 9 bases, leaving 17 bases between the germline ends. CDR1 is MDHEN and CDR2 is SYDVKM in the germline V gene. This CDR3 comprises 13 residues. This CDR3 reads CASSPQSRLSYTF. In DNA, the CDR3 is TGTGCCAGCAGCCCACAGAGCAGGCTTAGCTACACCTTC.

Written as DNA, the CDR3 is TGTGCCAGCAGCTCCACAGGGTTCGTATCAAATGAGCAGTTCTTC. Amino acid sequence: CASSSTGFVSNEQFF. The rearrangement joins TRBV7-2 to TRBJ2-1, with a weak D call TRBD1 (6 bases). Trimming cost V 4 bases and J 7 bases, with 17 bases left between them. The V gene's germline CDR1 is SGHTA and CDR2 FQGNSA. The CDR3 totals 15 residues.

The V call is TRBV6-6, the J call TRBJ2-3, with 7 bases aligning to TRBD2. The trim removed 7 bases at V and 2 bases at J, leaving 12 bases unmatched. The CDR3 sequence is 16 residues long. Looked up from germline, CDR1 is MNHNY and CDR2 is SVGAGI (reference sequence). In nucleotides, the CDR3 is TGTGCCAGCAAGACGGGGCGGGGGACCTTCACAGATACGCAGTATTTT. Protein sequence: CASKTGRGTFTDTQYF.

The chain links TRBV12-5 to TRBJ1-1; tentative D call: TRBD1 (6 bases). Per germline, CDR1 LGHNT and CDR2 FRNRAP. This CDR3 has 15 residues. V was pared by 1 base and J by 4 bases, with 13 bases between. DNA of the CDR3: TGTGCTAGTGGTTTGGCCAGGGGATGGGGCACTGAAGCTTTCTTT. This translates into CASGLARGWGTEAFF.

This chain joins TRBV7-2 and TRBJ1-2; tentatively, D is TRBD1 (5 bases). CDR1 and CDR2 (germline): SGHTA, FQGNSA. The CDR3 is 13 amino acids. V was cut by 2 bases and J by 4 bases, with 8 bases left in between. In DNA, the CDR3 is TGTGCCAGCAGCTTATCAGGGTCCTATGGCTACACCTTC. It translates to CASSLSGSYGYTF.

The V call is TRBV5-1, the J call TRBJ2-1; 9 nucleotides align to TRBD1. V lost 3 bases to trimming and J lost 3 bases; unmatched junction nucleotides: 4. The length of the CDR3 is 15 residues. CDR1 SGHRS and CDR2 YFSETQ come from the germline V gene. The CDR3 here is CASSSGQGYYNEQFF. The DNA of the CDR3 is TGCGCCAGCAGCTCCGGACAGGGGTACTACAATGAGCAGTTCTTC.

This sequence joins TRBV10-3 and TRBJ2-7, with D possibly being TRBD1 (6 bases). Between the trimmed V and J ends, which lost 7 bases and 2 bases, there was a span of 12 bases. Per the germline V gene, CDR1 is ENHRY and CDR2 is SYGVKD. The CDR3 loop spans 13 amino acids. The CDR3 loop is CAITSGQPYEQYF. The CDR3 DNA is TGTGCCATCACATCGGGACAACCCTACGAGCAGTACTTC.

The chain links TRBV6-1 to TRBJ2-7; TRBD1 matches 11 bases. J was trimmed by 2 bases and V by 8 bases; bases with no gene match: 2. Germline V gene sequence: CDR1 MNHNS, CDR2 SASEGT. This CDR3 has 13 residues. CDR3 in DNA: TGTGCCAGCGGGGACAGGGGGACCTACGAGCAGTACTTC. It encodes CASGDRGTYEQYF.

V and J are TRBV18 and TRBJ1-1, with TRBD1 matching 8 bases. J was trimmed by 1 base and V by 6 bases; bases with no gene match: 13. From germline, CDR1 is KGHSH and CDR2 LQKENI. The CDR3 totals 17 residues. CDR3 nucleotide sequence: TGTGCCAGCTCTCAAGGACAGGGTGGGTTTTCGAACACTGAAGCTTTCTTT. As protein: CASSQGQGGFSNTEAFF.

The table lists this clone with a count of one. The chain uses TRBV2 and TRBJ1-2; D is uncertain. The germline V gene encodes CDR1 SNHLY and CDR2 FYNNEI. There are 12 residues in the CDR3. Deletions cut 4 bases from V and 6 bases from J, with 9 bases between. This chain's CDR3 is CASSGVRDGYTF. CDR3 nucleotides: TGTGCCAGCAGTGGAGTGAGGGATGGCTACACCTTC.

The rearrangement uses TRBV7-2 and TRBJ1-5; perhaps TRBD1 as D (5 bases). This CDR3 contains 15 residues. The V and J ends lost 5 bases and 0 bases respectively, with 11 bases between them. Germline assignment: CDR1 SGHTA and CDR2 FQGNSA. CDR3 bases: TGTGCCAGCAGCCCCCCAGGGAATAGCAATCAGCCCCAGCATTTT. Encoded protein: CASSPPGNSNQPQHF.

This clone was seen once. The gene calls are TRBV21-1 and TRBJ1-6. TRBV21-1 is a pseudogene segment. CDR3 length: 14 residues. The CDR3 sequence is CAGREGGYNSPLHF. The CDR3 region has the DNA TGTGCCGGGAGGGAAGGGGGCTATAATTCACCCCTCCACTTT.

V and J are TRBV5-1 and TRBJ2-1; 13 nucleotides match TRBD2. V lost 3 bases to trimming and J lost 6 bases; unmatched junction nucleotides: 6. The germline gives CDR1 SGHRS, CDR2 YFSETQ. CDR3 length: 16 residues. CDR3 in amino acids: CASSSLTSGGPNEQFF. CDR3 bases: TGCGCCAGCAGCTCCTTGACTAGCGGGGGGCCCAATGAGCAGTTCTTC.

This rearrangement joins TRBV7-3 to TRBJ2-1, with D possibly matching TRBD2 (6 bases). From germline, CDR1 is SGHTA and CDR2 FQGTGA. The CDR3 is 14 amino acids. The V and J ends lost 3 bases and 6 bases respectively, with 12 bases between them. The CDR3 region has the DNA TGTGCCAGCAGCTTGTTTACTAGCAGCAATGAGCAGTTCTTC. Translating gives CASSLFTSSNEQFF.

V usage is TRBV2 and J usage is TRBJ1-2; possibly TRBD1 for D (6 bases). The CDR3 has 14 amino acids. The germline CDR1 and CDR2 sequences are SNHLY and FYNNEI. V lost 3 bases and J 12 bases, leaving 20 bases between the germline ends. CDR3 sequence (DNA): TGTGCCAGCAGTGACAGGGGACGAACCCTACTACACACCTTC. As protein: CASSDRGRTLLHTF.